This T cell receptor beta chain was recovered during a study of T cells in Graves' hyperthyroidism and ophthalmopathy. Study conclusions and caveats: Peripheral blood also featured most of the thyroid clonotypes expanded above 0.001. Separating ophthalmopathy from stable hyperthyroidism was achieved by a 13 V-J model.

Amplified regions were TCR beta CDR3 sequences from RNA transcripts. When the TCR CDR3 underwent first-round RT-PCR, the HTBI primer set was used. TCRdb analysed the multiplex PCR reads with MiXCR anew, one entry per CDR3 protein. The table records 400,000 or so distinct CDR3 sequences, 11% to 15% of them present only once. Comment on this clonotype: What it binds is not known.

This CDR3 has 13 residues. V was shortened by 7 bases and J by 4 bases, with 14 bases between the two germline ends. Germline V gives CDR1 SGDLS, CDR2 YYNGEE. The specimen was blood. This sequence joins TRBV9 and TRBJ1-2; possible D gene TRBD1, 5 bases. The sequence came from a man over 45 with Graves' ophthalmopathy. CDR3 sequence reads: CASSRGEIYGYTF. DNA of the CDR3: TGTGCCAGCTCGAGAGGGGAAATCTATGGCTACACCTTC.